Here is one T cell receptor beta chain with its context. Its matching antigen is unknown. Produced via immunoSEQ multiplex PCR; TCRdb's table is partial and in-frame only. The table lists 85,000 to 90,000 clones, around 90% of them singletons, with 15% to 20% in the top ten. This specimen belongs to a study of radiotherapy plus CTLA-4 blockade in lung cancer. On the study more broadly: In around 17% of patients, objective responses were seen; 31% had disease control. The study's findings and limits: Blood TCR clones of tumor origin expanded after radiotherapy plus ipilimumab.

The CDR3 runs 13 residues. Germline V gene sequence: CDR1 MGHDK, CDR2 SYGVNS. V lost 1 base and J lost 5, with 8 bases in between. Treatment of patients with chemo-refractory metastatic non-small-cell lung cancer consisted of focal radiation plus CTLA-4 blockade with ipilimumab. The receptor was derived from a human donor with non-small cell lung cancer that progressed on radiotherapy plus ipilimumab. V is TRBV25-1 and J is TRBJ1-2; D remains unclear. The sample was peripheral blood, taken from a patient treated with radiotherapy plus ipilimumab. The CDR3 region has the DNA TGTGCCAGCAGTGAATCCCAAAAGTATGGCTACACCTTC. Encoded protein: CASSESQKYGYTF.